This T cell receptor (beta chain) stems from a study of T cells after yellow fever vaccination. A universal primer site and UMIs were added as TCR cDNA was made by 5'RACE template switching. MiXCR, applied by TCRdb to the 5' RACE reads, yields one record per CDR3 protein. The table has approximately 450,000 distinct CDR3 sequences, under 20% seen once. Germline V CDR1 and CDR2: SGHRS, YFSETQ. The CDR3 runs to 13 residues. The germline V and J ends were trimmed by 8 bases and 5 bases, with 17 bases remaining between them. V usage is TRBV5-1 and J usage is TRBJ2-7; a possible D gene is TRBD2 (7 bases). The sequence derives from a man aged 18 to 29 who received the YFV17D yellow fever vaccine. This specimen consisted of PBMCs, obtained before the yellow fever booster vaccination. The CDR3 protein is CASQVWGGNEQYF. Here the CDR3 DNA reads TGCGCCAGTCAGGTGTGGGGGGGCAACGAGCAGTACTTC.